This TCR beta chain derives from a study of human T cells and chemical hapten exposure. Study as a whole: Reading of the patch tests, which applied 0.01% DPC to the upper back, occurred at 6 days.

This clonotype was picked up many times. The length of the CDR3 is 11 residues. The V end lost 6 bases, the J end lost 9 bases, and 12 bases lay between the germline ends. CDR1 and CDR2 (germline): MDHEN, SYDVKM. This sample's time point: patch test 3, about 24 weeks after DPC sensitization. As to treatment: therapeutic diphenylcyclopropenone sensitization with weekly scalp DPC. It was the library that attached unique molecular identifiers to individual cDNA molecules. TCRdb analysed the RACE reads with MiXCR anew, one entry per CDR3 protein. The sample contains 62,000 or so distinct CDR3 sequences, 11% of which appear only once.

The clonotype comes from a woman aged 25 to 39 with alopecia areata. Some clones in this sample may be carry-over from other donors' samples. The rearrangement joins TRBV28 to TRBJ2-7, with D unresolved. The sequencing here drew on whole blood, taken in connection with sensitization to the hapten diphenylcyclopropenone (DPC). The CDR3 sequence is CASRDGPLQYF. CDR3 DNA sequence: TGTGCCAGCAGAGACGGACCCCTGCAGTACTTC. Drawing the rest from reference TRBV28 and TRBJ2-7, the complete variable domain is DVKVTQSSRYLVKRTGEKVFLECVQDMDHENMFWYRQDPGLGLRLIYFSYDVKMKEKGDIPEGYSVSREKKERFSLILESASTNQTSMYLCASRDGPLQYFGPGTRLTVT.